The 2 T cell receptor beta chains presented below share a single source sample, sequenced in a study of cytomegalovirus exposure and HLA in healthy donors. Method: immunoSEQ multiplex PCR; TCRdb's copy keeps in-frame clones and lacks some. Of around 100,000 clones in the sample, roughly 94% are singletons; the top ten hold 0.89%. Sample: PBMCs. These receptors all come from a woman younger than 35 in good health and CMV-seronegative.

The chain is built from TRBV9 and TRBJ2-7, with TRBD2 identical over 9 bases. Germline V gene data show CDR1 as SGDLS and CDR2 as YYNGEE. Unmatched junction bases numbered 6, after V lost 4 bases and J lost 1 base. The CDR3 spans 15 residues. Here the CDR3 reads CASSISGSSSYEQYF. The DNA of the CDR3 is TGTGCCAGCAGCATTAGCGGGAGTAGTTCCTACGAGCAGTACTTC.

The rearrangement uses TRBV27 and TRBJ2-7; 10 bases are a match to TRBD2. J gave up 3 bases and V 3 bases, and 11 bases lay outside the gene matches. The CDR3 extends over 17 amino acids. Germline lookup yields CDR1 MNHEY and CDR2 SMNVEV (reference sequence). CDR3: CASSFRTSGLRNYEQYF. Written as DNA, the CDR3 is TGTGCCAGCAGTTTCCGGACTAGCGGCCTAAGGAACTACGAGCAGTACTTC.